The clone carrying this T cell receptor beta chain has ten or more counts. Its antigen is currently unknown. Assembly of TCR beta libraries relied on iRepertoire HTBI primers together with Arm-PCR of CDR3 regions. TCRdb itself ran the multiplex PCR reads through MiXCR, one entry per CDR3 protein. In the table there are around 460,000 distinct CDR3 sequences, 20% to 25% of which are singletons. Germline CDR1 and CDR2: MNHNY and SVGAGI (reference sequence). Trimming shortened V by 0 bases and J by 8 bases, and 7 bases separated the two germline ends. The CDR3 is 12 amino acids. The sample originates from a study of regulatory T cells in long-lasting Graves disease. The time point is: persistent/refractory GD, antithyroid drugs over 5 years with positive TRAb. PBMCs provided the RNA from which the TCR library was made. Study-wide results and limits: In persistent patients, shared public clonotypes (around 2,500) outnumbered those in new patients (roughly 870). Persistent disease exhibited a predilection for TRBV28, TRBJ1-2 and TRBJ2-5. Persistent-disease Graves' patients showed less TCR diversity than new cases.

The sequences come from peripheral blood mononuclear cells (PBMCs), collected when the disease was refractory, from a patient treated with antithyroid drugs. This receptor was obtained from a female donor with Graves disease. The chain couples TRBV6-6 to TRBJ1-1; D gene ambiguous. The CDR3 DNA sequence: TGTGCCAGCAGTTACTCGGGGTGGGAAGCTTTCTTT. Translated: CASSYSGWEAFF.